The present entry profiles one T cell receptor beta chain with its context. The PCR made use of 60 Vbeta and 13 Jbeta primers. The table came from immunoSEQ multiplex PCR; TCRdb's copy has only in-frame clones and leaves some out. The table includes about 220,000 clones, about 77% detected once. Germline V gives CDR1 MGHRA, CDR2 YSYEKL. The ends lost 0 bases at V and 2 bases at J; junction bases unmatched: 7. This CDR3 spans 16 amino acids. The record originates from a study of cytomegalovirus exposure and HLA in healthy donors. The sequencing sample was made of PBMCs. The chain uses TRBV4-1 and TRBJ2-7; 7 bases line up with TRBD2. This receptor was obtained from a woman in her twenties or thirties in good health and CMV-seronegative. CDR3 sequence (DNA): TGCGCCAGCAGCCAAGATGGGGGGGGGACCCCCTACGAGCAGTACTTC. Translating it yields CASSQDGGGTPYEQYF.